This T cell receptor beta chain derives from a study of blood T cell repertoires in COVID-19. Study at large: Some COVID-19 samples were acute and others convalescent; all came from the United States, Italy and Spain. T cells, B-cell-depleted T cells, or PBMCs provided the cDNA or gDNA that served as material.

The authors' processing: Reference gene primer amplification gave estimated nucleated cell counts. TCRdb keeps only in-frame clones here, not all; method: immunoSEQ multiplex PCR. V and J calls and clone size are those listed in that table; D and trimming were worked out from the DNA. Among about 150,000 clones, approximately 80% were seen once, and the ten largest hold approximately 15%. The V segment lost 4 bases and the J segment 0 bases; nucleotides outside the gene matches: 4. The germline gives CDR1 SGDLS, CDR2 YYNGEE. The CDR3 length is 14 residues. This TCR was recovered from a man aged 50 to 59 with acute or convalescent COVID-19. The sequenced sample consisted of peripheral blood. This chain uses TRBV9 with TRBJ2-7; 7 nucleotides match TRBD1. CDR3 in amino acids: CASSTGTDSYEQYF. For the CDR3, the DNA is TGTGCCAGCAGCACTGGGACAGACTCCTACGAGCAGTACTTC.